Following are 12 T cell receptor beta chains from one sample sequenced in a study of T-cell memory formation after mild COVID-19. TCRdb passed the 5' RACE reads through MiXCR, listing each CDR3 protein once. The repertoire has 350,000 to 550,000 distinct CDR3 sequences, roughly 18% of them found once; the top ten carry about a fifth. Sequencing used PBMCs or a T cell subset sorted from them (not recorded which). The source of these receptors is a man between 18 and 29 years old who had mild COVID-19 (a few samples of this study predate the infection). Cell type and time point are not known.

The chain uses TRBV7-9 and TRBJ1-2; unclear D gene. Trimming pared 1 base from V and 5 bases from J, leaving 14 bases between. The germline CDR1 and CDR2 sequences are SEHNR and FQNEAQ (reference sequence). The length of the CDR3 is 15 residues. This CDR3 reads CASSLGRLPGYGYTF. CDR3 DNA: TGTGCCAGCAGCTTAGGGCGGCTTCCAGGATATGGCTACACCTTC.

This sequence joins TRBV7-9 and TRBJ2-3, with D perhaps being TRBD1 or TRBD2 (5 bases each). Germline CDR1 is SEHNR and CDR2 is FQNEAQ (reference sequence). The CDR3 contains 15 residues. The V end was cut by 3 bases, the J end by 3 bases, with 13 bases between. Here the CDR3 reads CASSLGRRSTDTQYF. CDR3 nucleotides: TGTGCCAGCAGCTTGGGACGGCGATCTACAGATACGCAGTATTTT. Looking up the rest from reference TRBV7-9 and TRBJ2-3 gives the full variable domain: DTGVSQNPRHKITKRGQNVTFRCDPISEHNRLYWYRQTLGQGPEFLTYFQNEAQLEKSRLLSDRFSAERPKGSFSTLEIQRTEQGDSAMYLCASSLGRRSTDTQYFGPGTRLTVL.

The chain uses TRBV12-3 or TRBV12-4 and TRBJ2-3, with TRBD2 as a possible D gene (7 bases). The V gene lost 8 bases and the J gene lost 2 bases, with 14 bases spanning the gap. The CDR3 length is 14 residues. CDR3 in amino acids: CASLKGGHTDTQYF. CDR3 DNA: TGTGCCAGCCTAAAGGGGGGGCACACAGATACGCAGTATTTT.

The chain carries TRBV9 and TRBJ1-1; D possibly corresponds to TRBD1 (5 bases). Germline values: CDR1 SGDLS, CDR2 YYNGEE. The CDR3 is 13 residues long. Trimming pared 1 base from V and 5 bases from J, leaving 9 bases between. CDR3 sequence: CASSVWGGTEAFF. In DNA form, the CDR3 reads TGTGCCAGCAGCGTATGGGGGGGGACTGAAGCTTTCTTT. Supplemented by reference TRBV9 and TRBJ1-1, the full variable domain reads DSGVTQTPKHLITATGQRVTLRCSPRSGDLSVYWYQQSLDQGLQFLIQYYNGEERAKGNILERFSAQQFPDLHSELNLSSLELGDSALYFCASSVWGGTEAFFGQGTRLTVV.

The V call is TRBV5-5, the J call TRBJ1-2; D call uncertain. Trimming removed 0 bases at V and 1 base at J, with 7 bases between. This CDR3 comprises 14 residues. CDR1 SGHKS and CDR2 YYEKEE come from the germline V gene (reference sequence). CDR3 in DNA: TGTGCCAGCAGCTTGGTTCGGGGTAACTATGGCTACACCTTC. Translation: CASSLVRGNYGYTF.

This clonotype was picked up a small number of times. The chain joins TRBV4-3 to TRBJ2-2; the match to TRBD2 covers 8 bases. V gave up 0 bases and J gave up 13 bases; unmatched junction bases: 13. The CDR3 sequence is 16 residues long. CDR1 and CDR2 (germline): LGHNA, YSLEER. CDR3 DNA: TGCGCCAGCAGCCAAGATTTTTCGGCGGGGGGTAACGTGCTGTTTTTT. Its protein is CASSQDFSAGGNVLFF.

A few counts support this clonotype. This chain links TRBV25-1 with TRBJ2-3; D unresolved. CDR1 MGHDK and CDR2 SYGVNS come from the germline V gene. The CDR3 loop spans 16 amino acids. Trimming shortened V by 3 bases and J by 2 bases, and 15 bases separated the two germline ends. For the CDR3, the DNA is TGTGCCAGCAGTGATCCCCAGGCCTATCCCACAGATACGCAGTATTTT. It yields the protein CASSDPQAYPTDTQYF.

This clonotype occurred a few times. The chain recombines TRBV7-9 with TRBJ2-3; D gene ambiguous. Germline loops: CDR1 SEHNR, CDR2 FQNEAQ (reference sequence). The CDR3 extends over 16 amino acids. V was trimmed by 1 base and J by 2 bases, leaving 13 bases between them. CDR3 sequence: CASSLGVRQSTDTQYF. The CDR3 bases are TGTGCCAGCAGCTTAGGCGTTCGGCAGTCCACAGATACGCAGTATTTT. The variable domain in full, with the rest retrieved from reference TRBV7-9 and TRBJ2-3, is DTGVSQNPRHKITKRGQNVTFRCDPISEHNRLYWYRQTLGQGPEFLTYFQNEAQLEKSRLLSDRFSAERPKGSFSTLEIQRTEQGDSAMYLCASSLGVRQSTDTQYFGPGTRLTVL.

The chain combines TRBV6-6 with TRBJ1-1; 8 positions agree with TRBD1. CDR1 MNHNY and CDR2 SVGAGI come from the germline V gene (reference sequence). V was clipped by 0 bases and J by 3 bases; unmatched bases: 0. The length of the CDR3 is 14 residues. CDR3 sequence (DNA): TGTGCCAGCAGTTACTCGACAGGGGACACTGAAGCTTTCTTT. Translating gives CASSYSTGDTEAFF.

The chain uses TRBV3-1 and TRBJ1-2; the D gene is possibly TRBD1 (6 bases). This CDR3 is 13 amino acids long. Germline V gene data show CDR1 as LGHDT and CDR2 as YNNKEL (reference sequence). V was pared by 8 bases and J by 4 bases, with 14 bases between. As DNA, the CDR3 is TGTGCCAGCGCACAGGGACTTCCCTATGGCTACACCTTC. This codes for CASAQGLPYGYTF. The whole variable domain, remainder taken from reference TRBV3-1 and TRBJ1-2, is DTAVSQTPKYLVTQMGNDKSIKCEQNLGHDTMYWYKQDSKKFLKIMFSYNNKELIINETVPNRFSPKSPDKAHLNLHINSLELGDSAVYFCASAQGLPYGYTFGSGTRLTVV.

This clonotype was counted a few times. The chain links TRBV10-3 to TRBJ2-7; D possibly corresponds to TRBD2 (5 bases). This CDR3 is 14 amino acids long. Trimming stripped 6 bases from V and 2 bases from J, with 14 bases between. Germline values: CDR1 ENHRY, CDR2 SYGVKD. The CDR3 here is CAISIEGTPYEQYF. CDR3 nucleotides: TGTGCCATCAGCATAGAGGGTACCCCCTACGAGCAGTACTTC.

The chain uses TRBV11-1 and TRBJ2-7; 9 nucleotides align to TRBD2. The CDR3 has 17 amino acids. After removal of 2 bases from V and 1 base from J, the junction contained 9 bases not matched to a gene. CDR1 SGHAT and CDR2 FQDESV come from the germline V gene (reference sequence). The CDR3 DNA reads TGTGCCAGCAGCTTATCTCCGCTAGCGGGGCTATCCTACGAGCAGTACGTC. Encoded protein: CASSLSPLAGLSYEQYV.